One and the same sample provided the 21 T cell receptor beta chains below, sequenced in a study of cytomegalovirus exposure and HLA in healthy donors. Primers for the PCR totalled 60 Vbeta and 13 Jbeta. Method: immunoSEQ multiplex PCR; TCRdb's copy keeps in-frame clones and lacks some. There are tens of thousands of clones in the sample; around 80% occur only once, and 9.7% lies in the top ten. The sample comprised PBMCs. The receptor source for this set is a man aged 40-49 years in good health and CMV-seronegative.

The V and J genes are TRBV6-1 and TRBJ2-5; D is unclear. This CDR3 has 13 residues. Trimming removed 4 bases from V and 1 base from J, with 7 bases in between. Germline assignment: CDR1 MNHNS and CDR2 SASEGT. DNA for the CDR3: TGTGCCAGCAGTGGAAGGAGCCAAGAGACCCAGTACTTC. Its translation: CASSGRSQETQYF.

A few counts support this clone. The V and J genes are TRBV6-5 and TRBJ2-7; the match to TRBD1 covers 9 bases. The CDR3 is 15 residues long. Per the germline V gene, CDR1 is MNHEY and CDR2 is SVGAGI. Trimming took 2 bases from V and 8 from J; bases not matched to a gene: 10. The CDR3 is CASSYTRDRVFQQYF. CDR3 DNA: TGTGCCAGCAGTTACACGAGGGACAGGGTGTTTCAGCAGTACTTC.

The chain carries TRBV11-2 and TRBJ2-3; 11 nucleotides match TRBD2. The CDR3 spans 18 residues. Germline CDR1 is SGHAT and CDR2 is FQNNGV. V was clipped by 1 base and J by 2 bases; unmatched bases: 8. CDR3 sequence: CASSLVLGSGRVTDTQYF. In nucleotides, the CDR3 is TGTGCCAGCAGCTTAGTCCTCGGTAGCGGGAGGGTCACAGATACGCAGTATTTT. The entire variable domain, with the rest obtained from reference TRBV11-2 and TRBJ2-3, is as follows: EAGVAQSPRYKIIEKRQSVAFWCNPISGHATLYWYQQILGQGPKLLIQFQNNGVVDDSQLPKDRFSAERLKGVDSTLKIQPAKLEDSAVYLCASSLVLGSGRVTDTQYFGPGTRLTVL.

V gene TRBV19 combines with J gene TRBJ2-2, with 9 positions matching TRBD2. The CDR3 consists of 17 residues. The V gene end was trimmed by 5 bases and the J gene end by 7 bases; junction bases not matched to a gene: 14. Germline CDR1 reads LNHDA; CDR2 reads SQIVND (reference sequence). The CDR3 spells CASSPRWSGRLSGELFF. As DNA, the CDR3 is TGTGCCAGTAGTCCCAGATGGAGCGGGAGGCTTAGCGGGGAGCTGTTTTTT.

This clone was detected a few times. The chain has TRBV10-1 and TRBJ1-2; D perhaps matches TRBD1 (6 bases). CDR1 is WNHNN and CDR2 is SYGVQD in the germline V gene (reference sequence). V gave up 5 bases and J gave up 4 bases, with 11 bases separating them. CDR3 size: 13 residues. CDR3 residues: CASSPTGSYGYTF. The CDR3 DNA reads as TGCGCCAGCAGTCCTACAGGGAGCTATGGCTACACCTTC.

This clone appeared once. The chain links TRBV5-6 to TRBJ2-1; a weak D match, TRBD2 (6 bases). V was shortened by 2 bases and J by 4 bases, with 16 bases between the two germline ends. Germline loops: CDR1 SGHDT, CDR2 YYEEEE. This CDR3 comprises 16 residues. The CDR3 DNA is TGTGCCAGCAGCTTCCTTTCGGCAGGGAGGTACAATGAGCAGTTCTTC. The encoded protein is CASSFLSAGRYNEQFF.

V is TRBV7-2 and J is TRBJ2-1; D is perhaps TRBD2 (6 bases). CDR3 length: 15 residues. In germline, CDR1 is SGHTA, CDR2 FQGNSA. Deletions cut 3 bases from V and 9 bases from J, with 18 bases between. The CDR3 region has the DNA TGTGCCAGCAGCTTGGGCGGAGGGGCCTACGTTGAGCAGTTCTTC. This encodes CASSLGGGAYVEQFF.

J is TRBJ2-3 and V is TRBV5-1; 8 bases are a match to TRBD2. J was trimmed by 2 bases and V by 0 bases; bases with no gene match: 5. Per germline, CDR1 SGHRS and CDR2 YFSETQ. This CDR3 comprises 16 residues. The CDR3 loop is CASSLASGLTTDTQYF. CDR3 bases: TGCGCCAGCAGCTTGGCTAGCGGGCTAACCACAGATACGCAGTATTTT.

This chain uses TRBV18 with TRBJ1-1; no clear D. Germline assignment: CDR1 KGHSH and CDR2 LQKENI. CDR3 length: 15 residues. Trimming left V 2 bases short and J 4 bases short, with 14 bases between. The CDR3 region is CASSPLTGIGTEAFF. The CDR3 nucleotides are TGTGCCAGCTCACCATTAACGGGAATCGGCACTGAAGCTTTCTTT.

The rearrangement joins TRBV7-2 to TRBJ1-1, with no clear D. This CDR3 is 14 amino acids long. With 2 bases removed from V and 1 base from J, the gap between germline ends came to 8 bases. The germline V gene has CDR1 SGHTA and CDR2 FQGNSA. For the CDR3, the DNA is TGTGCCAGCAGCTTATCGAATAGGAACACTGAAGCTTTCTTT. Protein sequence: CASSLSNRNTEAFF.

V and J are TRBV18 and TRBJ2-5; 7 bases align to TRBD1. CDR1 is KGHSH and CDR2 is LQKENI in the germline V gene. The CDR3 is made up of 13 amino acids. Unmatched junction bases numbered 4, after V lost 4 bases and J lost 5 bases. For the CDR3, the DNA is TGTGCCAGCTCACAGGGGGCCAGGGAGACCCAGTACTTC. Translating it yields CASSQGARETQYF.

On this clone itself: At one end the junction does not follow the germline gene, possibly because of a read error. J is TRBJ2-7 and V is TRBV7-9; a weak D match, TRBD2 (5 bases). Germline V gives CDR1 SEHNR, CDR2 FQNEAQ (reference sequence). The CDR3 totals 15 residues. Written as DNA, the CDR3 is TGTTCCAGCACCCTTCCGGCTGGGAGCTCCTACGAGCAGTACTTC. Amino acid sequence: CSSTLPAGSSYEQYF.

The chain is built from TRBV2 and TRBJ1-2; a possible D gene is TRBD1 (6 bases). V was shortened by 3 bases and J by 4 bases, with 12 bases between the two germline ends. In germline, CDR1 is SNHLY, CDR2 FYNNEI. The CDR3 consists of 14 residues. In DNA form, the CDR3 reads TGTGCCAGCAGTGAGGGGGCAGCCCTCTATGGCTACACCTTC. It encodes CASSEGAALYGYTF.

This clone was seen only once. This chain uses TRBV6-1 with TRBJ1-5, with D perhaps TRBD1 (6 bases). Germline CDR1 is MNHNS and CDR2 is SASEGT. CDR3 length equals 14 residues. With 6 bases removed from V and 5 bases from J, the gap between germline ends came to 14 bases. CDR3 DNA: TGTGCCAGCAGGAACAGGGTTGGGGATCAGCCCCAGCATTTT. Its translation is CASRNRVGDQPQHF.

The chain links TRBV6-5 to TRBJ1-2, with D unresolved. Trimming shortened V by 0 bases and J by 1 base, and 6 bases separated the two germline ends. This CDR3 comprises 14 residues. Germline V lookup: CDR1 MNHEY, CDR2 SVGAGI. Here the CDR3 DNA reads TGTGCCAGCAGTTACTCGACGGGTAACTATGGCTACACCTTC. As protein: CASSYSTGNYGYTF.

V gene TRBV28 combines with J gene TRBJ2-7; TRBD2 is a possible D gene (6 bases). Germline V gene sequence: CDR1 MDHEN, CDR2 SYDVKM. Between the trimmed V and J ends, which lost 6 bases and 2 bases, there was a span of 17 bases. This CDR3 region has 15 residues. The CDR3 DNA reads TGTGCCAGCAGCTCCATCCCGCGGGGCGCCTACGAGCAGTACTTC. Protein product: CASSSIPRGAYEQYF. Based on the CDR3 plus reference TRBV28 and TRBJ2-7, the full variable domain is DVKVTQSSRYLVKRTGEKVFLECVQDMDHENMFWYRQDPGLGLRLIYFSYDVKMKEKGDIPEGYSVSREKKERFSLILESASTNQTSMYLCASSSIPRGAYEQYFGPGTRLTVT.

The J gene is TRBJ2-3, the V gene TRBV7-2, with TRBD2 as a possible D gene (6 bases). The CDR3 runs 17 residues. CDR1 and CDR2 from the germline V gene are SGHTA and FQGNSA. Trimming cost V 2 bases and J 1 base, with 16 bases left between them. The CDR3 reads CASSLSPPQRGTDTQYF. CDR3 nucleotide sequence: TGTGCCAGCAGCTTAAGCCCCCCCCAGCGGGGCACAGATACGCAGTATTTT.

The rearrangement joins TRBV19 to TRBJ2-2; 9 positions match TRBD1. Germline loops: CDR1 LNHDA, CDR2 SQIVND (reference sequence). CDR3 length: 15 residues. The V segment lost 6 bases and the J segment 5 bases; nucleotides outside the gene matches: 7. The chain's CDR3 is CASRPQGAVTGELFF. CDR3 DNA: TGTGCCAGTAGACCACAGGGGGCAGTTACCGGGGAGCTGTTTTTT.

In this sample, this clone turned up a few times. The chain carries TRBV28 and TRBJ1-1; tentatively, D is TRBD1 (6 bases). With 1 base removed from V and 5 bases from J, the gap between germline ends came to 14 bases. Germline V gene lookup returns CDR1 MDHEN and CDR2 SYDVKM. The CDR3 runs to 15 residues. Written as DNA, the CDR3 is TGTGCCAGCAGTTTATTGGGAGGGGGAGATACTGAAGCTTTCTTT. Amino acid sequence: CASSLLGGGDTEAFF.

V is TRBV13 and J is TRBJ1-1; D gene unclear. The CDR3 sequence is 12 residues long. V was shortened by 1 base and J by 7 bases, with 7 bases between the two germline ends. Per germline, CDR1 PRHDT and CDR2 FYEKMQ (reference sequence). The DNA of the CDR3 is TGTGCCAGCAGCTTAGTGAGAGATGAAGCTTTCTTT. It yields the protein CASSLVRDEAFF. Supplemented by reference TRBV13 and TRBJ1-1, the full variable domain reads AAGVIQSPRHLIKEKRETATLKCYPIPRHDTVYWYQQGPGQDPQFLISFYEKMQSDKGSIPDRFSAQQFSDYHSELNMSSLELGDSALYFCASSLVRDEAFFGQGTRLTVV.

CDR3 protein: CASSRSNSGANVLTF. The CDR3 DNA reads as TGTGCCAGTAGTAGGTCTAACTCTGGGGCCAACGTCCTGACTTTC. The rearrangement joins TRBV19 to TRBJ2-6; no clear D gene. CDR1 LNHDA and CDR2 SQIVND come from the germline V gene (reference sequence). The CDR3 sequence is 15 residues long. V lost 4 bases and J 0 bases, leaving 7 bases between the germline ends.